A selection of T cell receptor beta chains follows, all from one sample in a study of early T cells in non-severe SARS-CoV-2 infection. TCRdb processed the 5' RACE reads anew with MiXCR; each CDR3 protein has one entry. The profile shows 120,000 or so distinct CDR3 sequences, over 10% of them singletons. This specimen was whole blood, taken at baseline. These receptors were obtained from an adult who was a healthcare worker with PCR-confirmed SARS-CoV-2 infection or an uninfected control (not recorded which). Both conserved end residues are trimmed from each CDR3. The order of the fields is V gene, CDR3 length, J gene, CDR3 protein.

V: TRBV6-5; length: 13; J: TRBJ2-7; CDR3: ASSYTPERVGEQY
V: TRBV20-1; length: 12; J: TRBJ2-7; CDR3: SARPGTVAYEQY
V: TRBV13; length: 14; J: TRBJ1-1; CDR3: ASSHRGWEVNTEAF
V: TRBV29-1; length: 10; J: TRBJ1-2; CDR3: SVVGQSYGYT
V: TRBV20-1; length: 10; J: TRBJ1-2; CDR3: SGAGGRYGYT
V: TRBV7-8; length: 14; J: TRBJ1-5; CDR3: ASRSGQSPSNQPQH
V: TRBV4-1; length: 14; J: TRBJ2-1; CDR3: ASSQKAPPGGNEQF
V: TRBV5-1; length: 12; J: TRBJ2-2; CDR3: ASRGRTNTGELF
V: TRBV20-1; length: 13; J: TRBJ2-2; CDR3: SARARLARTGELF
V: TRBV28; length: 12; J: TRBJ2-7; CDR3: ASSWGTSNNEQY
V: TRBV7-6; length: 10; J: TRBJ1-3; CDR3: ASSFQGNTIY
V: TRBV2; length: 14; J: TRBJ2-1; CDR3: ASSEFPTFSYNEQF
V: TRBV20-1; length: 14; J: TRBJ2-4; CDR3: SARGPTELAKNIQY
V: TRBV3-1; length: 14; J: TRBJ2-7; CDR3: ASSLERGKITYEQY
V: TRBV19; length: 13; J: TRBJ2-1; CDR3: ASSILLAAYNEQF
V: TRBV9; length: 14; J: TRBJ2-5; CDR3: ASSGRTSGGAETQY
V: TRBV20-1; length: 9; J: TRBJ2-3; CDR3: SAIVRKTQY
V: TRBV7-2; length: 17; J: TRBJ1-5; CDR3: ASSFTGGLSMGSNQPQH
V: TRBV29-1; length: 11; J: TRBJ2-7; CDR3: SVVLGDGYEQY
V: TRBV10-3; length: 12; J: TRBJ2-3; CDR3: AIQDRGQGDTQY
V: TRBV2; length: 13; J: TRBJ2-1; CDR3: ASRDSDASYNEQF
V: TRBV3-1; length: 14; J: TRBJ1-6; CDR3: ASSQDSRRKNSPLH
V: TRBV12-5; length: 10; J: TRBJ1-2; CDR3: ASGPDHYGYT
V: TRBV9; length: 12; J: TRBJ2-7; CDR3: ASSDRDLSYEQY
V: TRBV7-9; length: 11; J: TRBJ1-1; CDR3: ASSPRVGNEAF
V: TRBV27; length: 12; J: TRBJ2-3; CDR3: ASTQGGLPNTQY
V: TRBV6-5; length: 15; J: TRBJ2-1; CDR3: ASSYYSDRGKDNEQF
V: TRBV4-1; length: 13; J: TRBJ1-1; CDR3: ASSQGETANTEAF
V: TRBV5-4; length: 15; J: TRBJ2-1; CDR3: ASSLGLAGERYNEQF
V: TRBV11-2; length: 13; J: TRBJ1-4; CDR3: ASSAGQGRNEKLF
V: TRBV7-8; length: 14; J: TRBJ2-2; CDR3: ASSQQGVIRTGELF
V: TRBV7-8; length: 14; J: TRBJ2-2; CDR3: ASSSLESGNTGELF
V: TRBV15; length: 11; J: TRBJ1-1; CDR3: ATSRGVNTEAF
V: TRBV4-1; length: 11; J: TRBJ1-2; CDR3: ASSQREGYGYT
V: TRBV7-9; length: 15; J: TRBJ2-3; CDR3: ASSSGRAGILGDTQY
V: TRBV14; length: 12; J: TRBJ2-7; CDR3: ASSQTTGTYEQY
V: TRBV15; length: 10; J: TRBJ2-7; CDR3: ATSGTAYEQY
V: TRBV10-3; length: 9; J: TRBJ2-7; CDR3: AISSAYEQY
V: TRBV28; length: 9; J: TRBJ1-2; CDR3: ASSSNQANT
V: TRBV6-1; length: 8; J: TRBJ2-5; CDR3: ASTAGAQY
V: TRBV11-1; length: 11; J: TRBJ1-2; CDR3: ASSSDPSYGYT
V: TRBV29-1; length: 11; J: TRBJ1-1; CDR3: SVVIGSASRTF
V: TRBV10-3; length: 14; J: TRBJ1-2; CDR3: AIRRNRGPSNYGYT
V: TRBV6-6; length: 15; J: TRBJ1-5; CDR3: ASSYTDRDVGNQPQH
V: TRBV5-5; length: 10; J: TRBJ2-7; CDR3: ASVSFSYEQY